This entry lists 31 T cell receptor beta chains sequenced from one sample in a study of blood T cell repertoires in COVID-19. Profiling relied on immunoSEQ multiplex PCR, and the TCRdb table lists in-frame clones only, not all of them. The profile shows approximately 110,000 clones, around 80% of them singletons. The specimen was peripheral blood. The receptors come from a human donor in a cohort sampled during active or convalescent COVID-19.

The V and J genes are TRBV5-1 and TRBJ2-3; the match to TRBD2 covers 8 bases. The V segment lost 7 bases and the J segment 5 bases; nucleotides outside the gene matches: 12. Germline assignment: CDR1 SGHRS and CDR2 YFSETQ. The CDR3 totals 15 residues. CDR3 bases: TGCGCCAGCCCGACGGGGGGGCGAAAGCGAGATACGCAGTATTTT. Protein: CASPTGGRKRDTQYF.

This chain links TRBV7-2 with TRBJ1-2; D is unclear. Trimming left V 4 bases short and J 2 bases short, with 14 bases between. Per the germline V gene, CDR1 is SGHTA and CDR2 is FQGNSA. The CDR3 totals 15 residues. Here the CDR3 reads CASSYERRPNYGYTF. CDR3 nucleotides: TGTGCCAGCAGCTACGAAAGGAGACCGAACTATGGCTACACCTTC.

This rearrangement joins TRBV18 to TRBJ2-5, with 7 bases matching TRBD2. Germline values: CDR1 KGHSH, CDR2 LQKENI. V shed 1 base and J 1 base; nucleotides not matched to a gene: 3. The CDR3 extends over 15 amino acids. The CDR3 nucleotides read TGTGCCAGCTCACCACTGACTAGCATCCAAGAGACCCAGTACTTC. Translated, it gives CASSPLTSIQETQYF.

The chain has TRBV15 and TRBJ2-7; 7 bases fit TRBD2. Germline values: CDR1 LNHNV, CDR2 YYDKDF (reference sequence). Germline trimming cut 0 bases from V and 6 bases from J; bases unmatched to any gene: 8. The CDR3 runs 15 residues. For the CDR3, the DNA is TGTGCCACCAGCAGAGATTGGGAGGGGACCGGCGAGCAGTACTTC. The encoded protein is CATSRDWEGTGEQYF.

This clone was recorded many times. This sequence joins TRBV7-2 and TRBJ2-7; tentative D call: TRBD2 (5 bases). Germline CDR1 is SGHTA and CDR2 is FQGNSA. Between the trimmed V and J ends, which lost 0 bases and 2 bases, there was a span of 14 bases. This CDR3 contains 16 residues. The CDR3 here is CASSLAQVAGTYEQYF. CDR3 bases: TGTGCCAGCAGCTTAGCGCAGGTGGCGGGTACCTACGAGCAGTACTTC.

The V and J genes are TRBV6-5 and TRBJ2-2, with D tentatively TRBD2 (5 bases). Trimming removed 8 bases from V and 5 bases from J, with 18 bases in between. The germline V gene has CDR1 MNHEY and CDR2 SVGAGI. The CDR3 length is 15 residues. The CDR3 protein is CASERRFGGTGELFF. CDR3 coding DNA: TGTGCCAGCGAGAGGAGGTTCGGCGGGACCGGGGAGCTGTTTTTT.

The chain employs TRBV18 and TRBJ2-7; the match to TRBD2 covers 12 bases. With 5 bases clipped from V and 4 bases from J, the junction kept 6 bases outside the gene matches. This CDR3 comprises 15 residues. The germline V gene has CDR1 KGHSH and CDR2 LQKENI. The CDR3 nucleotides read TGTGCCAGCTCAACCCGACTAGCGGGGGATTACGAGCAGTACTTC. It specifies CASSTRLAGDYEQYF.

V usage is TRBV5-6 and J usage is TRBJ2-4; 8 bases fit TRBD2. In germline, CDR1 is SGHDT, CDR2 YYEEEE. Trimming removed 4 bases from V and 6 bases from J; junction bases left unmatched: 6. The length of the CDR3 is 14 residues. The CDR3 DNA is TGTGCCAGCAGCCTTAGCGGGGAAGCAAACATTCAGTACTTC. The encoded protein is CASSLSGEANIQYF.

The CDR3 coding sequence is TGTGCCAGCAGCTTAGAAGTACTAGCGGGCCCCGGGGTATGGCAGTTCTTC. Translation: CASSLEVLAGPGVWQFF. The chain employs TRBV11-2 and TRBJ2-1; 9 bases are a match to TRBD2. Germline trimming cut 0 bases from V and 12 bases from J; bases unmatched to any gene: 15. The V gene's germline CDR1 is SGHAT and CDR2 FQNNGV. There are 17 residues in the CDR3.

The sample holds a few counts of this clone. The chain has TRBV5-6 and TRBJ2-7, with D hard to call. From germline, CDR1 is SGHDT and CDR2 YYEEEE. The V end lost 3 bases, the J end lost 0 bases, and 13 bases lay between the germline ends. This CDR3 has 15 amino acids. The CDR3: CASSSLGSDSYEQYF. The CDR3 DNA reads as TGTGCCAGCAGCTCGCTGGGCTCCGACTCCTACGAGCAGTACTTC.

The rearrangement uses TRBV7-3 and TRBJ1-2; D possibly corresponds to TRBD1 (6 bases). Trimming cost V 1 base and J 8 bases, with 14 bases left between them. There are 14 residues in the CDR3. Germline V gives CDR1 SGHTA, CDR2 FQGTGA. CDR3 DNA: TGTGCCAGCAGCTTAAAGGGTCAGGGGATGGGCTACACCTTC. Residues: CASSLKGQGMGYTF.

The CDR3 is CASSPASGGARHSEQYF. The CDR3, as DNA: TGTGCCAGCAGCCCGGCGAGCGGGGGGGCCAGGCATAGCGAGCAGTACTTC. The rearrangement links TRBV7-2 to TRBJ2-7; TRBD2 matches 10 bases. V shed 5 bases and J 6 bases; nucleotides not matched to a gene: 16. The CDR3 is made up of 17 amino acids. The germline gives CDR1 SGHTA, CDR2 FQGNSA.

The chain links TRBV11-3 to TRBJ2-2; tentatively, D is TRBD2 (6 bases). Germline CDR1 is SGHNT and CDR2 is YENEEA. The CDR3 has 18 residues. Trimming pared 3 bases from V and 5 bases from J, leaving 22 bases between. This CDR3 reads CASSLGWGSGANTGELFF. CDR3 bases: TGTGCCAGCAGCTTGGGCTGGGGTAGCGGTGCAAATACCGGGGAGCTGTTTTTT.

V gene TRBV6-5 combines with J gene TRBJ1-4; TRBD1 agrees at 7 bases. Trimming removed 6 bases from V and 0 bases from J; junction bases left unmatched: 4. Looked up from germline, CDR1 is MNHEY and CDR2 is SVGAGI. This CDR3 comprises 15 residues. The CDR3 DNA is TGTGCCAGCAGCAGGGACAGATCAACTAATGAAAAACTGTTTTTT. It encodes CASSRDRSTNEKLFF.

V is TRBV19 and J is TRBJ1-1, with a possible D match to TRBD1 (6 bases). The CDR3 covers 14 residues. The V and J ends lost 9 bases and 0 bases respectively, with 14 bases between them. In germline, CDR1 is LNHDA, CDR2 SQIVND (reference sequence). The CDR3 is CASTIQGMNTEAFF. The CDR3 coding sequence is TGTGCCAGCACAATACAGGGCATGAACACTGAAGCTTTCTTT.

The CDR3 region is CASTPGGWAKNIQYF. CDR3 nucleotides: TGTGCCAGCACCCCCGGGGGGTGGGCCAAAAACATTCAGTACTTC. This chain connects TRBV6-2 or TRBV6-3 to TRBJ2-4, with 7 bases identical to TRBD2. Trimming cost V 7 bases and J 1 base; bases outside gene matches: 7. The CDR3 totals 15 residues. CDR1 MNHEY and CDR2 SVGEGT come from the germline V gene.

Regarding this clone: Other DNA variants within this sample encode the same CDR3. CDR3 DNA sequence: TGTGCCAGCAGTGACAGGGGCACCTACGAGCAGTACTTC. Its protein is CASSDRGTYEQYF. J is TRBJ2-7 and V is TRBV2; tentative D call: TRBD1 (6 bases). The CDR3 runs to 13 residues. V lost 3 bases and J lost 2, with 8 bases in between. Germline V gene data show CDR1 as SNHLY and CDR2 as FYNNEI.

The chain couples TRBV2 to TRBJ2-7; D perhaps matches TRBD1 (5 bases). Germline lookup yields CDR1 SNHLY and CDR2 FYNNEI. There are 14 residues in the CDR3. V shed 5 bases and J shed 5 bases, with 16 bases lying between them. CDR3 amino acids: CASSNGQGRHEQYF. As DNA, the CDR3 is TGTGCCAGCAGTAATGGGCAGGGTCGTCACGAGCAGTACTTC.

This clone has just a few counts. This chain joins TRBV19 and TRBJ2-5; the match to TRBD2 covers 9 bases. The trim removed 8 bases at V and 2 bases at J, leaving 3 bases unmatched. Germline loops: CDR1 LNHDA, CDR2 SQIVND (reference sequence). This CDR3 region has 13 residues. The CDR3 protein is CASGAGGQETQYF. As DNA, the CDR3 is TGTGCCAGTGGAGCGGGAGGTCAAGAGACCCAGTACTTC.

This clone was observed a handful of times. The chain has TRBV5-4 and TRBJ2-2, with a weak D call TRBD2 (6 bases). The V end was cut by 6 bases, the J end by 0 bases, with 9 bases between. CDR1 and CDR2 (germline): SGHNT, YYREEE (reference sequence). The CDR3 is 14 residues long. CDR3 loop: CASNRDSNTGELFF. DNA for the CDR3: TGTGCCAGCAACCGGGACTCGAACACCGGGGAGCTGTTTTTT.

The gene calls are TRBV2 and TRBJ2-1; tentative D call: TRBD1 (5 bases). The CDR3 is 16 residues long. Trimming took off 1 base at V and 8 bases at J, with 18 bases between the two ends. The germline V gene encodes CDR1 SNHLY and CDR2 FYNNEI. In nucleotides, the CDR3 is TGTGCCAGCAGTGAAGAGGGGCGGCAGGGTGGTGATGAGCAGTTCTTC. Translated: CASSEEGRQGGDEQFF.

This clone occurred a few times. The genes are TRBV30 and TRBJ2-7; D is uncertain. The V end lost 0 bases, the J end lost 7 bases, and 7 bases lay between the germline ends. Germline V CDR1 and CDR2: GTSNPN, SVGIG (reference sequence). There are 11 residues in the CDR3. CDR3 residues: CAWSVLREQYF. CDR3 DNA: TGTGCCTGGAGTGTACTGAGGGAGCAGTACTTC.

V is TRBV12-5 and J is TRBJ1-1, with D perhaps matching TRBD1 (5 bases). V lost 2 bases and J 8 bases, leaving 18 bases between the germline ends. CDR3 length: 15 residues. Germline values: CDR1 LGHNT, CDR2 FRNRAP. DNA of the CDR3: TGTGCTAGTGGTTTGTCCCTTGGAGGGGAGGGGGAAGCTTTCTTT. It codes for CASGLSLGGEGEAFF.

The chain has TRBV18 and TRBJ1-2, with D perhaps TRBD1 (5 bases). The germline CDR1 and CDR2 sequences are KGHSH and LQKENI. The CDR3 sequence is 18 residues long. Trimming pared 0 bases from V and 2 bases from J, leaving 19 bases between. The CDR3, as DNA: TGTGCCAGCTCACCACCGTCGGTTTGGGGCAGTTTGAACTATGGCTACACCTTC. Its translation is CASSPPSVWGSLNYGYTF.

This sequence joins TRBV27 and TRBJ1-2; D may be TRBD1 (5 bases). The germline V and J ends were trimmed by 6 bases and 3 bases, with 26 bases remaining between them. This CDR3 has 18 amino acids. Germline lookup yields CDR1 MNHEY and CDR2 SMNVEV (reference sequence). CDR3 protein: CASRRRHSLGDLDYGYTF. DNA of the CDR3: TGTGCCAGCAGGAGACGCCATTCCCTAGGGGATCTGGACTATGGCTACACCTTC.

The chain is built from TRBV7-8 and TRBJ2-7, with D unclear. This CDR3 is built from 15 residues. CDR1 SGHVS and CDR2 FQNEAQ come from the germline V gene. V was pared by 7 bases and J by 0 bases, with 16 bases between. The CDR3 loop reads CASTLSPGASYEQYF. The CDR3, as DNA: TGTGCCAGCACCCTTTCCCCCGGAGCCTCCTACGAGCAGTACTTC.

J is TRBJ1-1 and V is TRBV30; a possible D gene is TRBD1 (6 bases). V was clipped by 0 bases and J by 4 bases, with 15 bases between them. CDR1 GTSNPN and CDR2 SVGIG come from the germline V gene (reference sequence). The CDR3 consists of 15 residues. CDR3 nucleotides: TGTGCCTGGAGTGTCGGGGGGGGGCGGCTCACTGAAGCTTTCTTT. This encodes CAWSVGGGRLTEAFF.

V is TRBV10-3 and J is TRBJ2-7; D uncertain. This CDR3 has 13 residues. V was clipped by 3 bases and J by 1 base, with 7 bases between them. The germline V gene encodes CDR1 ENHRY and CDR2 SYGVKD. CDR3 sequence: CAISDQASYEQYF. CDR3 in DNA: TGTGCCATCAGTGATCAAGCTTCCTACGAGCAGTACTTC.

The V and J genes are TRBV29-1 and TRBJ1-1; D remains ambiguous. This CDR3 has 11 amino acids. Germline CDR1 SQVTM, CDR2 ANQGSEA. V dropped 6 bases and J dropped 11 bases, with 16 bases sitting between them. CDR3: CSVEEGVLAFF. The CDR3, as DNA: TGCAGCGTCGAGGAGGGAGTGTTGGCTTTCTTT.

The CDR3 sequence is CASRRLAGAYEQYF. CDR3 bases: TGTGCCAGCAGGAGACTAGCGGGAGCCTACGAGCAGTACTTC. The V call is TRBV28, the J call TRBJ2-7; TRBD2 agrees at 12 bases. The CDR3 has 14 residues. The J segment lost 2 bases and the V segment lost 6 bases, leaving 2 bases of the junction unmatched. Germline V gives CDR1 MDHEN, CDR2 SYDVKM. The variable domain in full, completed from reference TRBV28 and TRBJ2-7, reads DVKVTQSSRYLVKRTGEKVFLECVQDMDHENMFWYRQDPGLGLRLIYFSYDVKMKEKGDIPEGYSVSREKKERFSLILESASTNQTSMYLCASRRLAGAYEQYFGPGTRLTVT.

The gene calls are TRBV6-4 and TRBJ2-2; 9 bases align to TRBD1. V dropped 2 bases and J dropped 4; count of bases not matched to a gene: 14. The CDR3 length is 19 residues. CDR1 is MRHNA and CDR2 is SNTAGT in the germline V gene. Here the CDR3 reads CASSDLTDRGLRGTGELFF. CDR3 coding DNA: TGTGCCAGCAGTGACCTGACGGACAGGGGTCTTCGGGGCACCGGGGAGCTGTTTTTT.